The 30 T cell receptor beta chains in this list originate from one sample, sequenced in a study of lymphopenia after photon versus proton radiotherapy (dated by TCRdb to the late 2010s). The library was built by means of the immunoSEQ multiplex PCR assay. TCRdb took this table from immuneACCESS and kept in-frame rearrangements with V and J called. Such tables lack part of the clones; where checked against another copy, unresolved V genes explain under half of the gap, and the rest is unexplained. Recorded for this sample are about 40,000 clones; roughly 86% of them occurred a single time. Of the sample, about 9.3% falls within the top ten clones. The sequencing used peripheral blood, collected from a patient treated with proton-based radiotherapy. The receptors were sampled from a woman aged 65 to 85 with pancreatic cancer. Some clones in this sample may be carry-over from other donors' samples.

The chain links TRBV28 to TRBJ2-7; 9 positions match TRBD1. V lost 4 bases and J lost 3; bases outside the gene matches: 1. Germline lookup yields CDR1 MDHEN and CDR2 SYDVKM. CDR3 length: 13 amino acids. This CDR3 is CASSWGQGYEQYF. The CDR3 DNA is TGTGCCAGCAGTTGGGGACAGGGCTACGAGCAGTACTTC.

The chain recombines TRBV7-9 with TRBJ2-1, with D perhaps TRBD1 (5 bases). Trimming took 0 bases from V and 1 from J, leaving 7 bases between them. CDR1 and CDR2 (germline): SEHNR, FQNEAQ (reference sequence). The CDR3 loop spans 15 amino acids. The CDR3 sequence: CASSLAQGSYNEQFF. CDR3 DNA sequence: TGTGCCAGCAGCTTAGCCCAGGGATCCTACAATGAGCAGTTCTTC.

V usage is TRBV5-1 and J usage is TRBJ1-1; perhaps TRBD1 as D (6 bases). Germline CDR1 SGHRS, CDR2 YFSETQ. The CDR3 length is 14 residues. V was clipped by 6 bases and J by 4 bases, with 16 bases between them. The CDR3 DNA reads TGCGCCAGCACTCTCGGGGGGCAGGGCACTGAAGCTTTCTTT. Its translation is CASTLGGQGTEAFF.

This chain connects TRBV30 to TRBJ1-3, with unresolved D. The V gene's germline CDR1 is GTSNPN and CDR2 SVGIG (reference sequence). The CDR3 is made up of 14 amino acids. V shed 2 bases and J shed 4 bases, with 12 bases lying between them. This CDR3 reads CAWSWLGSGNTIYF. The DNA for the CDR3 is TGTGCCTGGAGTTGGTTGGGATCCGGAAACACCATATATTTT.

The chain has TRBV28 and TRBJ2-4, with D tentatively TRBD2 (6 bases). CDR1 is MDHEN, CDR2 SYDVKM, per germline. V lost 5 bases and J lost 8, with 19 bases in between. The CDR3 is made up of 15 amino acids. Written as DNA, the CDR3 is TGTGCCAGCAGTCCTAGCGCTGAAAGGGGAGACATTCAGTACTTC. It is translated as CASSPSAERGDIQYF.

The chain uses TRBV5-4 and TRBJ2-5; TRBD2 agrees at 9 bases. CDR3 length equals 15 residues. In germline, CDR1 is SGHNT, CDR2 YYREEE (reference sequence). Germline trimming cut 3 bases from V and 3 bases from J; bases unmatched to any gene: 6. This chain's CDR3 is CASSSRRGGEETQYF. The DNA for the CDR3 is TGTGCCAGCAGCTCCCGGCGGGGGGGAGAAGAGACCCAGTACTTC.

V gene TRBV29-1 combines with J gene TRBJ2-1, with 7 bases identical to TRBD2. The CDR3 contains 13 residues. CDR1 SQVTM and CDR2 ANQGSEA come from the germline V gene. V shed 6 bases, J shed 0 bases, and the junction held 2 bases outside the gene matches. CDR3 sequence (DNA): TGCAGCGTGGGCGGGAGCTCCTACAATGAGCAGTTCTTC. This codes for CSVGGSSYNEQFF.

The chain links TRBV7-9 to TRBJ2-3; D not resolved. The germline CDR1 and CDR2 sequences are SEHNR and FQNEAQ (reference sequence). This CDR3 comprises 12 residues. V lost 5 bases to trimming and J lost 3 bases, with 6 bases between them. The CDR3 DNA sequence: TGTGCCAGCAGCCTCGGAACAGATACGCAGTATTTT. Amino acids: CASSLGTDTQYF.

The V gene is TRBV5-1, the J gene TRBJ2-1; D remains ambiguous. The CDR3 has 15 residues. Per germline, CDR1 SGHRS and CDR2 YFSETQ. The ends were cut back, 2 bases at V and 1 base at J, with 10 bases in the middle. The CDR3: CASSLPTSSYNEQFF. The CDR3 bases are TGCGCCAGCAGCTTACCCACCAGTTCCTACAATGAGCAGTTCTTC.

V and J are TRBV28 and TRBJ2-3; D perhaps matches TRBD2 (5 bases). The CDR3 has 15 residues. V lost 3 bases and J lost 3, with 13 bases in between. Germline V lookup: CDR1 MDHEN, CDR2 SYDVKM. The CDR3 DNA follows: TGTGCCAGCAGTTTCGACCGGACTCAAACAGATACGCAGTATTTT. This sequence encodes CASSFDRTQTDTQYF.

This clone has only a few counts. The V and J genes are TRBV7-2 and TRBJ2-7, with 9 bases that match TRBD2. The CDR3 is made up of 15 amino acids. CDR1 is SGHTA, CDR2 FQGNSA, per germline. The J segment lost 5 bases and the V segment lost 0 bases, leaving 5 bases of the junction unmatched. DNA for the CDR3: TGTGCCAGCAGCTTAGCGCTAGCGGGAAACCACGAGCAGTACTTC. It specifies CASSLALAGNHEQYF.

CDR3 residues: CASSLSGGTGELFF. The CDR3 DNA follows: TGTGCCAGCAGTCTTTCGGGCGGCACCGGGGAGCTGTTTTTT. The chain uses TRBV6-4 and TRBJ2-2, with unresolved D. Trimming left V 5 bases short and J 4 bases short, with 11 bases between. CDR3 length equals 14 residues. The germline V gene has CDR1 MRHNA and CDR2 SNTAGT.

The V gene is TRBV5-4, the J gene TRBJ2-2, with D perhaps matching TRBD2 (5 bases). Germline assignment: CDR1 SGHNT and CDR2 YYREEE (reference sequence). Deletions cut 3 bases from V and 2 bases from J, with 11 bases between. The CDR3 contains 15 residues. The CDR3 protein is CASSSGWGNTGELFF. In DNA, the CDR3 is TGTGCCAGCAGCTCGGGGTGGGGTAACACCGGGGAGCTGTTTTTT.

This chain links TRBV5-1 with TRBJ2-7; 7 bases align to TRBD2. This CDR3 contains 14 residues. Germline V gives CDR1 SGHRS, CDR2 YFSETQ. With 1 base clipped from V and 3 bases from J, the junction kept 4 bases outside the gene matches. This chain's CDR3 is CASSLPSGDYEQYF. The CDR3 nucleotides are TGCGCCAGCAGCTTGCCGAGCGGGGACTACGAGCAGTACTTC.

The chain uses TRBV9 and TRBJ2-3, with TRBD2 identical over 11 bases. Germline V lookup: CDR1 SGDLS, CDR2 YYNGEE. This CDR3 is built from 16 residues. V trimming: 4 bases; J trimming: 2 bases; junction bases outside the gene matches: 6. In nucleotides, the CDR3 is TGTGCCAGCAGCACGGGACTAGCGGTTACCACAGATACGCAGTATTTT. Protein product: CASSTGLAVTTDTQYF.

V is TRBV6-5 and J is TRBJ1-5; D gene ambiguous. V was pared by 6 bases and J by 4 bases, with 7 bases between. Germline lookup yields CDR1 MNHEY and CDR2 SVGAGI. This CDR3 is built from 12 residues. The CDR3 bases are TGTGCCAGCAGGGACTCGAATCAGCCCCAGCATTTT. It yields the protein CASRDSNQPQHF.

This rearrangement joins TRBV6-6 to TRBJ2-7; 7 bases match TRBD2. Trimming at V came to 8 bases and at J to 2 bases, leaving 12 bases not matched to a gene. From germline, CDR1 is MNHNY and CDR2 SVGAGI (reference sequence). The CDR3 has 15 residues. DNA of the CDR3: TGTGCCAGCGGCCGCGGCCGGGAGGCCCCCTACGAGCAGTACTTC. It is translated as CASGRGREAPYEQYF.

The gene calls are TRBV28 and TRBJ1-1; 8 positions match TRBD1. Germline lookup yields CDR1 MDHEN and CDR2 SYDVKM. The CDR3 consists of 13 residues. V lost 5 bases and J lost 11; bases outside the gene matches: 10. The CDR3 DNA is TGTGCCAGCAGTAGGACAGGGATTGAGGTGGCTTTCTTT. Residues: CASSRTGIEVAFF.

The chain uses TRBV28 and TRBJ2-3, with TRBD2 matching over 9 bases. The CDR3 contains 14 residues. Germline lookup yields CDR1 MDHEN and CDR2 SYDVKM. Losses at the gene ends were 7 bases for V and 1 base for J; bases not matched to a gene: 3. The CDR3 bases are TGTGCCAGCACGAGCGGGAGGCGCACAGATACGCAGTATTTT. Amino acid sequence: CASTSGRRTDTQYF.

The rearrangement uses TRBV19 and TRBJ2-1; a possible D gene is TRBD1 (5 bases). The germline CDR1 and CDR2 sequences are LNHDA and SQIVND (reference sequence). Trimming removed 5 bases from V and 10 bases from J, with 15 bases in between. This CDR3 comprises 13 residues. CDR3 coding DNA: TGTGCCAGTAGTGGGCAGGGTAGTCGAGAGCAGTTCTTC. Amino acids: CASSGQGSREQFF.

The J gene is TRBJ1-2, the V gene TRBV5-6; D not certain. The CDR3 is made up of 13 amino acids. Per the germline V gene, CDR1 is SGHDT and CDR2 is YYEEEE. V was shortened by 3 bases and J by 5 bases, with 11 bases between the two germline ends. The CDR3 is CASSSERIYGYTF. Here the CDR3 DNA reads TGTGCCAGCAGCTCGGAGCGTATTTATGGCTACACCTTC.

This clone came up a few times. The chain uses TRBV4-1 and TRBJ1-4; the D is unclear. Trimming took off 3 bases at V and 8 bases at J, with 10 bases between the two ends. CDR3 length: 13 amino acids. CDR1 and CDR2 (germline): MGHRA, YSYEKL. CDR3 protein: CASSQWRGEKLFF. For the CDR3, the DNA is TGCGCCAGCAGCCAGTGGAGAGGGGAAAAACTGTTTTTT.

This chain connects TRBV7-2 to TRBJ1-1; possibly TRBD1 for D (6 bases). Germline CDR1 reads SGHTA; CDR2 reads FQGNSA. The CDR3 is 14 residues long. The V gene lost 2 bases and the J gene lost 6 bases, with 13 bases spanning the gap. Written as DNA, the CDR3 is TGTGCCAGCAGCTTATACTCCGGGACACCTGAAGCTTTCTTT. This gives the protein CASSLYSGTPEAFF.

The gene calls are TRBV5-1 and TRBJ2-2, with D unclear. V lost 4 bases to trimming and J lost 2 bases, with 15 bases between them. This CDR3 region has 16 residues. Germline CDR1 and CDR2: SGHRS and YFSETQ. The CDR3 loop is CASSPWTDRNTGELFF. The CDR3 coding sequence is TGCGCCAGCAGCCCCTGGACCGATCGTAACACCGGGGAGCTGTTTTTT. Full variable domain (outside the CDR3, taken from reference TRBV5-1 and TRBJ2-2): KAGVTQTPRYLIKTRGQQVTLSCSPISGHRSVSWYQQTPGQGLQFLFEYFSETQRNKGNFPGRFSGRQFSNSRSEMNVSTLELGDSALYLCASSPWTDRNTGELFFGEGSRLTVL.

V gene TRBV13 combines with J gene TRBJ1-1; 7 nucleotides align to TRBD1. Germline loops: CDR1 PRHDT, CDR2 FYEKMQ (reference sequence). V lost 4 bases and J lost 4; bases outside the gene matches: 6. This CDR3 is 14 amino acids long. The CDR3 DNA follows: TGTGCCAGCAGCTCGGGGAACAGGGGCACTGAAGCTTTCTTT. It codes for CASSSGNRGTEAFF.

The V call is TRBV27, the J call TRBJ2-5; 7 nucleotides agree with TRBD1. CDR1 MNHEY and CDR2 SMNVEV come from the germline V gene (reference sequence). The V and J ends lost 5 bases and 5 bases, in that order; junction bases with no gene match: 14. CDR3 length: 16 amino acids. CDR3 DNA sequence: TGTGCCAGCAGTCCCGTAGGACAGGTGCCGGGGGAGACCCAGTACTTC. This encodes CASSPVGQVPGETQYF.

As concerns this clone: Other DNA sequences in the same sample also yield this CDR3. V gene TRBV7-9 combines with J gene TRBJ1-4; D gene uncertain. Germline lookup yields CDR1 SEHNR and CDR2 FQNEAQ (reference sequence). Trimming removed 5 bases at V and 8 bases at J, with 9 bases between. The CDR3 has 12 residues. The CDR3 protein is CASSLRTEKLFF. CDR3 sequence (DNA): TGTGCCAGCAGCCTAAGGACGGAAAAACTGTTTTTT. Using reference TRBV7-9 and TRBJ1-4 for the parts outside the CDR3, the full variable domain is DTGVSQNPRHKITKRGQNVTFRCDPISEHNRLYWYRQTLGQGPEFLTYFQNEAQLEKSRLLSDRFSAERPKGSFSTLEIQRTEQGDSAMYLCASSLRTEKLFFGSGTQLSVL.

The table lists this clone with a count of one. The V and J genes are TRBV28 and TRBJ2-6, with 12 nucleotides matching TRBD1. This CDR3 contains 17 residues. The V gene end was trimmed by 7 bases and the J gene end by 4 bases; junction bases not matched to a gene: 8. Germline V gene lookup returns CDR1 MDHEN and CDR2 SYDVKM. The CDR3 protein is CASKPGQGAHGANVLTF. Here the CDR3 DNA reads TGTGCCAGCAAGCCGGGACAGGGGGCGCACGGGGCCAACGTCCTGACTTTC.

This chain connects TRBV27 to TRBJ2-7; maybe TRBD2 (6 bases). Germline CDR1 MNHEY, CDR2 SMNVEV (reference sequence). This CDR3 is 16 amino acids long. Between the trimmed V and J ends, which lost 5 bases and 4 bases, there was a span of 21 bases. CDR3 sequence (DNA): TGTGCCAGCAGTACCTCCTCCGCTCTAGCGTGGTACGAGCAGTACTTC. As protein: CASSTSSALAWYEQYF.

The rearrangement uses TRBV25-1 and TRBJ2-5; 13 bases fit TRBD2. Germline V gives CDR1 MGHDK, CDR2 SYGVNS. The CDR3 sequence is 16 residues long. Trimming cost V 5 bases and J 5 bases; bases outside gene matches: 8. In DNA form, the CDR3 reads TGTGCCAGCAGTCTCGGACTAGCGGGAGATGGGGAGACCCAGTACTTC. The encoded protein is CASSLGLAGDGETQYF.